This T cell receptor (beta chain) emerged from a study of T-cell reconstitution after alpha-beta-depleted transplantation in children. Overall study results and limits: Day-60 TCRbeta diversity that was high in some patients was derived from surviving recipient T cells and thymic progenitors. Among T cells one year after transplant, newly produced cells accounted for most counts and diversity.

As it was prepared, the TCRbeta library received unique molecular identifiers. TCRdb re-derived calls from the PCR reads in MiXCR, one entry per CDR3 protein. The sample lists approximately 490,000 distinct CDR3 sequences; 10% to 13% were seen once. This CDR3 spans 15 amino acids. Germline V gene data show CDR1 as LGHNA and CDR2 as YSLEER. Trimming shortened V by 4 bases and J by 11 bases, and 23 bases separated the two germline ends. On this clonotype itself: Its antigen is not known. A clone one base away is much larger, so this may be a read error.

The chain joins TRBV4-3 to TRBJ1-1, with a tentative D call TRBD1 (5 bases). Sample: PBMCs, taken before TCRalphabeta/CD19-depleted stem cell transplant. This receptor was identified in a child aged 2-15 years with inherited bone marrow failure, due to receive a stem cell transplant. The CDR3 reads CASSLETGTPEGAFF. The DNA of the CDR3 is TGCGCCAGCAGCCTAGAGACGGGGACCCCCGAGGGGGCTTTCTTT.